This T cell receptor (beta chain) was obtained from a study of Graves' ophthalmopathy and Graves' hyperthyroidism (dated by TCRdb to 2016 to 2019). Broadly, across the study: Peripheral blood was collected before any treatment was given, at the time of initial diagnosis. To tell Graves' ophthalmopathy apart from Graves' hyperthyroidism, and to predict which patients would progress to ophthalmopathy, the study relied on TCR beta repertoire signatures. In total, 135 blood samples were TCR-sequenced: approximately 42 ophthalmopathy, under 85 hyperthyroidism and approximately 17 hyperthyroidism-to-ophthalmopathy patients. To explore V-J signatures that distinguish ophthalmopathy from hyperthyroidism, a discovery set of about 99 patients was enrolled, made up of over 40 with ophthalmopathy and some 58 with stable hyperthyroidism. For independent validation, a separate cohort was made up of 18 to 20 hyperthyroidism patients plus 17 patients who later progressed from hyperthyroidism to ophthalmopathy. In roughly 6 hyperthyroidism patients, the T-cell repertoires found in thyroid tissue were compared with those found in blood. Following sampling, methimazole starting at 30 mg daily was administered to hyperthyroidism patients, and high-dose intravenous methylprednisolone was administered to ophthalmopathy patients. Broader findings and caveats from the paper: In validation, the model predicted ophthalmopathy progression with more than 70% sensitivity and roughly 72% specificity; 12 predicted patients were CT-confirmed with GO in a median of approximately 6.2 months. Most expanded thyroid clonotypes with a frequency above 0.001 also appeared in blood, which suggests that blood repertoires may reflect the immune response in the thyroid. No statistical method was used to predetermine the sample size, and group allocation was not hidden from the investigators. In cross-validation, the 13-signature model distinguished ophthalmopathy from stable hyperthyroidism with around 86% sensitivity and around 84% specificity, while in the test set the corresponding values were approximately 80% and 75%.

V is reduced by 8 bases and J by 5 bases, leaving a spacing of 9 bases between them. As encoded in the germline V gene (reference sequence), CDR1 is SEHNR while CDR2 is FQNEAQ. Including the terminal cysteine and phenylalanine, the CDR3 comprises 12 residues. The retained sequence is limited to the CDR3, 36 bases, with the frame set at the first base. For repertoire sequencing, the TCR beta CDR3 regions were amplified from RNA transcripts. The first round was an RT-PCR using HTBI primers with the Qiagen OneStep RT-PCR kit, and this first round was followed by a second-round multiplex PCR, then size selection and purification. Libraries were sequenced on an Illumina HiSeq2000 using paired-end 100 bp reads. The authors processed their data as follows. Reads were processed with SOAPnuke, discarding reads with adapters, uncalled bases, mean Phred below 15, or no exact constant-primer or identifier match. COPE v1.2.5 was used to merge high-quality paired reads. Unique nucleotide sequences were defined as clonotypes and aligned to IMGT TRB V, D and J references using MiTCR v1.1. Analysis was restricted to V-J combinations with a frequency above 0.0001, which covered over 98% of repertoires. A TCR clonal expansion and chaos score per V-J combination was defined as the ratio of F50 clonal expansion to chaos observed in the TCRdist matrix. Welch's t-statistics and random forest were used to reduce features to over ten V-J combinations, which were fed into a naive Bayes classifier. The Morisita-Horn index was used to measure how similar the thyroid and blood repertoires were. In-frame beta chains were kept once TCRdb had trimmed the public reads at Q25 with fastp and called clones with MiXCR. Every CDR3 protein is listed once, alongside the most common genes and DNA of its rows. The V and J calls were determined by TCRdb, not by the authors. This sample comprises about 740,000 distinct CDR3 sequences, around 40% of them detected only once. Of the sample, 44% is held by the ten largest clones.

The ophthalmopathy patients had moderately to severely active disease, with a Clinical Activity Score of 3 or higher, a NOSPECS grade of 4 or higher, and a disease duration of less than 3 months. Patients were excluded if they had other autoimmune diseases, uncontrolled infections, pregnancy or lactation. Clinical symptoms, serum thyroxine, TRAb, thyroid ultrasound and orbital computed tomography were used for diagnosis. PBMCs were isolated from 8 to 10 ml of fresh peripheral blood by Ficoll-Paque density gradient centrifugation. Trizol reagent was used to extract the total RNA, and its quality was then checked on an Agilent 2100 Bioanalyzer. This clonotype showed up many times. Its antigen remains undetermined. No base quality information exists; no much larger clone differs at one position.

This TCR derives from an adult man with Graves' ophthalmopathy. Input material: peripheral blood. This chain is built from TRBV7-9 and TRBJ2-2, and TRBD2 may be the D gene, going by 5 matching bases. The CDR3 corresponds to CASSPGTGELFF. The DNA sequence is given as TGTGCCAGCTCACCGGGGACCGGGGAGCTGTTTTTT.